Only one count was recorded for the clone carrying this T cell receptor beta chain. Its antigen is currently unknown. These data come from a study of regulatory T cells. The study's findings and limits: In CD3G-deficient patients, conventional CD4+ T cells were enriched for hydrophobic CDR3 residues at positions 6 and 7.

The primer mix had 52 TRBV and 13 TRBJ primers. Using immunoSEQ multiplex PCR, the repertoire was profiled, and TCRdb retains in-frame clones only, with some absent. The sample carries 30,000 to 40,000 clones, around 91% recorded once. Germline V gives CDR1 ENHRY, CDR2 SYGVKD. CDR3 length: 12 residues. Trimming stripped 11 bases from V and 3 bases from J, with 13 bases between. The TCR originated in a person aged 18-29 years with CD3G deficiency. Source material: conventional CD4+ T cells sorted from blood. This sequence joins TRBV10-3 and TRBJ1-1; D is undetermined. Here the CDR3 DNA reads TGTGCCTCGAGGGCGGTGGACACTGAAGCTTTCTTT. Its protein product is CASRAVDTEAFF.